A single sample gave rise to the 23 T cell receptor beta chains below, sequenced in a study of monozygotic twins with inflammatory bowel disease. TCRdb reprocessed the 5' RACE reads; each CDR3 protein has one entry and no DNA is given. The table gives some 190,000 distinct CDR3 sequences; the top ten clones make up roughly 7.5% of it. The sample taken for sequencing was blood. The receptor source for this set is a human donor with ulcerative colitis or Crohn's disease, or a healthy co-twin of an affected twin (not recorded which).

The chain links TRBV10-3 to TRBJ2-1; the TCRdb call, TRBD2, lacks DNA for checking. Germline CDR1 reads ENHRY; CDR2 reads SYGVKD. This CDR3 is built from 16 residues. The CDR3 sequence is CAISVPGTSGGNEQFF.

The chain couples TRBV4-2 to TRBJ2-5; TCRdb reports TRBD2, a call that lacks DNA to check it against. The germline V gene encodes CDR1 LGHNA and CDR2 YNFKEQ. There are 17 residues in the CDR3. CDR3 protein: CASSQDGYRGPRETQYF.

This chain connects TRBV5-8 to TRBJ2-1. Germline CDR1 reads SGHTS; CDR2 reads YDEGEE. The CDR3 length is 14 residues. The CDR3 loop is CAGYLGSSYNEQFF.

The chain recombines TRBV28 with TRBJ2-1; TCRdb's D gene call, TRBD1, goes unchecked for lack of DNA. The germline CDR1 and CDR2 sequences are MDHEN and SYDVKM. This CDR3 spans 13 amino acids. CDR3 residues: CASAPTGDRGQFF.

The chain couples TRBV27 to TRBJ1-4; TCRdb calls TRBD1, which cannot be checked without DNA. CDR1 is MNHEY, CDR2 SMNVEV, per germline (reference sequence). This CDR3 comprises 16 residues. The CDR3: CASSLSITGVWEKLFF.

This chain joins TRBV29-1 and TRBJ2-3; TCRdb lists TRBD1, though no DNA is available to test this call. The germline V gene encodes CDR1 SQVTM and CDR2 ANQGSEA. The length of the CDR3 is 11 residues. The CDR3 spells CSAQGTDTQYF.

The chain has TRBV20-1 and TRBJ2-5; TCRdb's assignment of TRBD2 cannot be checked, as there is no DNA. The CDR3 is made up of 15 amino acids. Germline lookup yields CDR1 DFQATT and CDR2 SNEGSKA (reference sequence). Here the CDR3 reads CSARDPAGVLETQYF.

The chain is built from TRBV12-3 or TRBV12-4 and TRBJ2-1; TCRdb outputs TRBD2, but without DNA this stays unchecked. There are 14 residues in the CDR3. This chain's CDR3 is CASSPTGPLPEQFF.

The chain recombines TRBV11-1 with TRBJ2-1; TCRdb proposes TRBD2, but this gene call is untestable without DNA. Germline lookup yields CDR1 SGHAT and CDR2 FQDESV (reference sequence). The CDR3 is 20 residues long. The CDR3 region is CASSPTRDYRSHGSYNEQFF.

This chain joins TRBV27 and TRBJ2-5; TCRdb's assignment of TRBD1 cannot be checked, as there is no DNA. Germline CDR1 is MNHEY and CDR2 is SMNVEV (reference sequence). This CDR3 has 16 residues. The CDR3 loop is CASRRTLGLPGETQYF.

This CDR3 reads CASSEVGEGYTF. J is TRBJ1-2 and V is TRBV6-1. The CDR3 spans 12 residues. Germline assignment: CDR1 MNHNS and CDR2 SASEGT.

The chain uses TRBV21-1 and TRBJ2-1; TCRdb's D gene call, TRBD1, goes unchecked for lack of DNA. TRBV21-1 is a pseudogene. The CDR3 contains 16 residues. The CDR3 reads CASREFGPAPSDEQFF.

The chain links TRBV18 to TRBJ1-4. Germline V CDR1 and CDR2: KGHSH, LQKENI. The CDR3 runs to 14 residues. Here the CDR3 reads CASSPLTRGEKLFF.

V is TRBV5-1 and J is TRBJ2-4; TCRdb gives TRBD2 as the D gene, but with no DNA this cannot be confirmed. There are 17 residues in the CDR3. From germline, CDR1 is SGHRS and CDR2 YFSETQ. CDR3 sequence: CASSPLQSSQAKNIQYF.

This chain joins TRBV5-6 and TRBJ2-7. The CDR3 is made up of 16 amino acids. Germline lookup yields CDR1 SGHDT and CDR2 YYEEEE. The CDR3 sequence is CASSSYIDLRSYEQYF.

The chain recombines TRBV7-2 with TRBJ2-2; with no DNA, the TCRdb D assignment of TRBD2 cannot be verified. Germline V lookup: CDR1 SGHTA, CDR2 FQGNSA. CDR3 length: 17 amino acids. The CDR3 sequence is CASSLSLRRENTGELFF.

The chain recombines TRBV18 with TRBJ2-2; TCRdb selects TRBD1, and the lack of DNA leaves this call unchecked. CDR1 and CDR2 from the germline V gene are KGHSH and LQKENI. CDR3 length: 17 amino acids. CDR3: CASSPMIRGKNTGELFF.

The chain couples TRBV12-3 or TRBV12-4 to TRBJ1-1; checking the TCRdb D call of TRBD1 is not possible without DNA. The CDR3 sequence is 15 residues long. Here the CDR3 reads CASSPRDAMNTEAFF.

CDR3 sequence: CASRSGGYWGYTF. The chain has TRBV7-9 and TRBJ1-2. The CDR3 has 13 amino acids. Germline V lookup: CDR1 SEHNR, CDR2 FQNEAQ (reference sequence).

The rearrangement uses TRBV15 and TRBJ1-5; checking the TCRdb D call of TRBD1 is not possible without DNA. CDR3 length: 14 amino acids. Germline V lookup: CDR1 LNHNV, CDR2 YYDKDF (reference sequence). The CDR3 sequence: CATNPGQGNQPQHF. The complete variable domain, with remaining parts taken from reference TRBV15 and TRBJ1-5, reads DAMVIQNPRYQVTQFGKPVTLSCSQTLNHNVMYWYQQKSSQAPKLLFHYYDKDFNNEADTPDNFQSRRPNTSFCFLDIRSPGLGDTAMYLCATNPGQGNQPQHFGDGTRLSIL.

CDR3: CADAGLAANNEQFF. This chain connects TRBV7-9 to TRBJ2-1; as DNA is missing, the TRBD2 call by TCRdb cannot be tested. The CDR3 is 14 amino acids. The V gene's germline CDR1 is SEHNR and CDR2 FQNEAQ (reference sequence).

J is TRBJ1-1 and V is TRBV28. CDR1 MDHEN and CDR2 SYDVKM come from the germline V gene. The CDR3 has 14 amino acids. CDR3: CASSPLRGPAGAFF.

The chain links TRBV5-4 to TRBJ1-1; as DNA is missing, the TRBD1 call by TCRdb cannot be tested. This CDR3 is built from 15 residues. The germline gives CDR1 SGHNT, CDR2 YYREEE (reference sequence). The chain's CDR3 is CASSFSGQMNTEAFF.